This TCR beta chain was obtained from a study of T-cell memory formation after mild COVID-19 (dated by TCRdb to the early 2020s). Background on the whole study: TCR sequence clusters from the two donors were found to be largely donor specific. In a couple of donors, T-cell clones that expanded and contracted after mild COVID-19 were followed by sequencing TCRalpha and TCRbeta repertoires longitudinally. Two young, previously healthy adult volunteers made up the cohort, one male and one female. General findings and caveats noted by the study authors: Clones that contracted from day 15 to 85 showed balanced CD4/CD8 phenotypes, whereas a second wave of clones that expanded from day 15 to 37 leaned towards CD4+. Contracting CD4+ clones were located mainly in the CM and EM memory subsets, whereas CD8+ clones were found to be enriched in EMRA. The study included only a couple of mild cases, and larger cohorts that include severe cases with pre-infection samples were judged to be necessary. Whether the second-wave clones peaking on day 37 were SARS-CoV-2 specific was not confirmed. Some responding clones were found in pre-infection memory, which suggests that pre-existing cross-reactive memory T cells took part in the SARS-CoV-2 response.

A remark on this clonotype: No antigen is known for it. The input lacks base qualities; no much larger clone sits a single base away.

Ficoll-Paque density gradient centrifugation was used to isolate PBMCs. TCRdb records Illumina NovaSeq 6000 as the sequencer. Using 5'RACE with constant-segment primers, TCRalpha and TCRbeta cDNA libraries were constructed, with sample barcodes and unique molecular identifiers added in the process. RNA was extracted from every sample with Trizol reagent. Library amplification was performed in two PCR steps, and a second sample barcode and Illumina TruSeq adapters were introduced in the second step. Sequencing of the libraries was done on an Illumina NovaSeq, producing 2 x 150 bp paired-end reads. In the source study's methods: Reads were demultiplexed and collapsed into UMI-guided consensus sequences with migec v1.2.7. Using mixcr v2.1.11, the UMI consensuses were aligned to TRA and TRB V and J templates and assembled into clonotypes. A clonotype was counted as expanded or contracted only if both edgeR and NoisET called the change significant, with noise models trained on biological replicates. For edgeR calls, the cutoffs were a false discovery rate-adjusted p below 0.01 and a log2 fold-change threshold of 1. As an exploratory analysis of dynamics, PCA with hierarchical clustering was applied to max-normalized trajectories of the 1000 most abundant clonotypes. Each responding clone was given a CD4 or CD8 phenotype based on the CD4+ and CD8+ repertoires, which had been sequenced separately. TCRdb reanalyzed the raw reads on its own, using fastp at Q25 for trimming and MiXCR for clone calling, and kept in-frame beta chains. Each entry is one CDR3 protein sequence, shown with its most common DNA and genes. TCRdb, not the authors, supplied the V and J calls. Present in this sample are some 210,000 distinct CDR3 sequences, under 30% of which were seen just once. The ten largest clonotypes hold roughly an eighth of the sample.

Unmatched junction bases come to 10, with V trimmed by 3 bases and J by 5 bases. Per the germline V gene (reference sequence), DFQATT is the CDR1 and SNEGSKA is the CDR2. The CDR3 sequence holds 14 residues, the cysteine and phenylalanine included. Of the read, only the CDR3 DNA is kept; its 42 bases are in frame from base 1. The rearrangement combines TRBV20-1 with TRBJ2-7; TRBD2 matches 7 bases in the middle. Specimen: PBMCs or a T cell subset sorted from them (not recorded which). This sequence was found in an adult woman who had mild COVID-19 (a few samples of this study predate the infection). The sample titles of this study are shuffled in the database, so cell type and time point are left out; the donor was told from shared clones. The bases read TGCAGTGCTAGGAGGGCGGGAGTTGCTAACGAGCAGTACTTC. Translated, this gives CSARRAGVANEQYF.